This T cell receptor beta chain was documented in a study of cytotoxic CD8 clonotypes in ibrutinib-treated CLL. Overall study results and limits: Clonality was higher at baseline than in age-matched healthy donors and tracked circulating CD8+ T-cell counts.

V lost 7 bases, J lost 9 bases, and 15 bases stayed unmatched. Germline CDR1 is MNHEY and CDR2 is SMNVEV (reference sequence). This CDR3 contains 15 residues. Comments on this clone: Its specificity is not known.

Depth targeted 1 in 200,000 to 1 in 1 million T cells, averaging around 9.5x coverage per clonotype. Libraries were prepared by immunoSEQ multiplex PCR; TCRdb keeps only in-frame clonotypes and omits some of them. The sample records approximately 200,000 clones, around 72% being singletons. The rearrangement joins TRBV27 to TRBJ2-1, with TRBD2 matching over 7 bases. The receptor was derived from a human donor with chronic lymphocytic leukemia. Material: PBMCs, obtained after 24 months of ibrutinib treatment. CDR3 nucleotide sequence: TGTGCCAGCACCATAACCGGGACTAAGTTCGGTGAGCAGTTCTTC. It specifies CASTITGTKFGEQFF.